Included here is one T cell receptor beta chain sequence, with context. These data belong to a study of identical twins. MiXCR, run by TCRdb on the 5' RACE reads, gives a single entry per CDR3 protein. The sample holds roughly 1,500,000 distinct CDR3 sequences; more than 30% are singletons and the top ten take approximately 0.29%. J lost 7 bases, V lost 0 bases, and 14 bases had no gene match. This CDR3 spans 18 amino acids. Per the germline V gene, CDR1 is SGHTS and CDR2 is YDEGEE. This TCR derives from a newborn girl in good health. The chain couples TRBV5-8 to TRBJ2-7; the match to TRBD2 covers 12 bases. Sequenced sample: cord blood. The CDR3 sequence is CASSLVGLAGGLYEEQYF. In DNA form, the CDR3 reads TGTGCCAGCAGCTTGGTCGGGCTAGCGGGAGGGTTATACGAAGAGCAGTACTTC.